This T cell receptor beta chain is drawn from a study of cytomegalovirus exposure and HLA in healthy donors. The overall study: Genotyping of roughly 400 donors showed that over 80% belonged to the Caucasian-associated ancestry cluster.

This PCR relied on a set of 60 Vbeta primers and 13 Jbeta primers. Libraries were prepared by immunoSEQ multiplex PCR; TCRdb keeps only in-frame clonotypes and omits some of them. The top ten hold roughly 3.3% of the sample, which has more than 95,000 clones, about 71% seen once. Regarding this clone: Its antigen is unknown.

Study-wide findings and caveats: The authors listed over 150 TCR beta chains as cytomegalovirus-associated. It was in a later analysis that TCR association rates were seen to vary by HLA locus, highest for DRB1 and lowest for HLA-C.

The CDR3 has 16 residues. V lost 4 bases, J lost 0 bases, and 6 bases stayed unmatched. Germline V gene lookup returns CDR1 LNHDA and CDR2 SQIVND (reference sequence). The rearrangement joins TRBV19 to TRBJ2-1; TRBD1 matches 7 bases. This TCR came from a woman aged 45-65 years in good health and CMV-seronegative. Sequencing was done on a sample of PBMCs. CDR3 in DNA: TGTGCCAGTAGTAGGGACAGTCTGAGCTCCTACAATGAGCAGTTCTTC. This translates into CASSRDSLSSYNEQFF.